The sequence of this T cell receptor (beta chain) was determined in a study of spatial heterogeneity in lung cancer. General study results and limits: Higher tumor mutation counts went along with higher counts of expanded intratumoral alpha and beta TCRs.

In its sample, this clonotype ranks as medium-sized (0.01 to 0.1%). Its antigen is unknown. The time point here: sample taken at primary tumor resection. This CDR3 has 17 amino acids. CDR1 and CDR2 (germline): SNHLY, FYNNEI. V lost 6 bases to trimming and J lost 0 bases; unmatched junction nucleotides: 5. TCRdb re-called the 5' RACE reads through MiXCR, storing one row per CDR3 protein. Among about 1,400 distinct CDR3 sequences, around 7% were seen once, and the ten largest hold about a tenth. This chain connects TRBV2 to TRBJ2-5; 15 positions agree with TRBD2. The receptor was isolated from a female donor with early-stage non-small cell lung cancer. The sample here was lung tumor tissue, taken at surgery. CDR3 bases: TGTGCCAGCAGAGGGACTAGCGGGGGGCCGAACCAAGAGACCCAGTACTTC. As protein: CASRGTSGGPNQETQYF.